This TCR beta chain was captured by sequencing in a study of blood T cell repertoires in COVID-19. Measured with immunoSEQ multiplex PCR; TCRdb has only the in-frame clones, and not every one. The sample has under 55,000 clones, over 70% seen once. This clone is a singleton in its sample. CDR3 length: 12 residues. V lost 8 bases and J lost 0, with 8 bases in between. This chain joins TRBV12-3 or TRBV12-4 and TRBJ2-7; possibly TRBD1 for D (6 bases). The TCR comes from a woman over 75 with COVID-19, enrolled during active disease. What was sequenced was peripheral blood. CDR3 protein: CASGQNSYEQYF. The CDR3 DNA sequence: TGTGCCAGCGGACAGAACTCCTACGAGCAGTACTTC.